Sequencing of this T cell receptor beta chain was carried out in a study of T cells in Graves' hyperthyroidism and ophthalmopathy. About the study: Blood from the periphery was taken at initial diagnosis, before any treatment. Study findings and constraints: In blood, most of the thyroid clonotypes expanded above 0.001 were also present.

In regard to this clonotype: Its antigen is still unknown.

CDR1 is SGDLS and CDR2 is YYNGEE in the germline V gene. Trimming removed 4 bases from V and 7 bases from J; junction bases left unmatched: 5. This CDR3 spans 15 amino acids. Regions amplified from RNA transcripts were the TCR beta CDR3 regions. The TCR CDR3 was amplified in a first-round RT-PCR using the HTBI primer set. Via MiXCR, TCRdb re-called the multiplex PCR reads, giving one row per CDR3 protein. The sample has approximately 690,000 distinct CDR3 sequences; approximately 15% are singletons. Disease lasting under 3 months, a NOSPECS grade of at least 4, and a Clinical Activity Score of at least 3 were features of the ophthalmopathy patients.

The V gene is TRBV9, the J gene TRBJ2-1, with 13 bases identical to TRBD2. Sequencing used blood. The clonotype was recovered from a woman aged 50 to 65 with Graves' ophthalmopathy. The CDR3 DNA reads as TGTGCCAGCAGCAAACTAGCGGGAGGGGGTAATGAGCAGTTCTTC. Protein product: CASSKLAGGGNEQFF. The full variable domain, with the rest looked up from reference TRBV9 and TRBJ2-1, is DSGVTQTPKHLITATGQRVTLRCSPRSGDLSVYWYQQSLDQGLQFLIQYYNGEERAKGNILERFSAQQFPDLHSELNLSSLELGDSALYFCASSKLAGGGNEQFFGPGTRLTVL.